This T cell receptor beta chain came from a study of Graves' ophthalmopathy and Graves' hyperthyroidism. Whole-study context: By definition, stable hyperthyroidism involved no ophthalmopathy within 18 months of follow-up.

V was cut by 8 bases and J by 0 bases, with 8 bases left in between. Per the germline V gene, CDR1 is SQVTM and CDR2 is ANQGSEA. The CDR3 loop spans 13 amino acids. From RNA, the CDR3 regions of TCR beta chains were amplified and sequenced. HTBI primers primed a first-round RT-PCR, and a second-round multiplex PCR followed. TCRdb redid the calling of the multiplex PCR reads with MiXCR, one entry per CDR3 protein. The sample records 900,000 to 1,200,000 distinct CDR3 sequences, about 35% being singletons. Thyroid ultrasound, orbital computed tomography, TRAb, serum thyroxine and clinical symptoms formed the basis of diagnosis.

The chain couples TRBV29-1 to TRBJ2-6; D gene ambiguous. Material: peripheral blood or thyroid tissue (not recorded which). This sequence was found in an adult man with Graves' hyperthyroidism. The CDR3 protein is CSFGSSGANVLTF. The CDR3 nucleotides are TGCAGCTTTGGGTCCTCTGGGGCCAACGTCCTGACTTTC.